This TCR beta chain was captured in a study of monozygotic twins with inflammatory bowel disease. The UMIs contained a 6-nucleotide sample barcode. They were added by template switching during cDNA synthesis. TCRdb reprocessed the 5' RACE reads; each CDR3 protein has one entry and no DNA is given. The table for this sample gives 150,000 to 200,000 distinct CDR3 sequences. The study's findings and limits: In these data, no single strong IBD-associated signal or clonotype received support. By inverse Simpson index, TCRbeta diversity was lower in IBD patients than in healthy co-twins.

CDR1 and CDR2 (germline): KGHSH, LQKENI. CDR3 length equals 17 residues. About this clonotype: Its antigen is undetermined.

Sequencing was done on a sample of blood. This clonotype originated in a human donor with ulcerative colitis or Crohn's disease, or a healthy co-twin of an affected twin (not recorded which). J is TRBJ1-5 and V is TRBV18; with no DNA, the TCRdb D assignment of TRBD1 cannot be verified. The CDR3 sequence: CASSAGQVFPLDQPQHF.